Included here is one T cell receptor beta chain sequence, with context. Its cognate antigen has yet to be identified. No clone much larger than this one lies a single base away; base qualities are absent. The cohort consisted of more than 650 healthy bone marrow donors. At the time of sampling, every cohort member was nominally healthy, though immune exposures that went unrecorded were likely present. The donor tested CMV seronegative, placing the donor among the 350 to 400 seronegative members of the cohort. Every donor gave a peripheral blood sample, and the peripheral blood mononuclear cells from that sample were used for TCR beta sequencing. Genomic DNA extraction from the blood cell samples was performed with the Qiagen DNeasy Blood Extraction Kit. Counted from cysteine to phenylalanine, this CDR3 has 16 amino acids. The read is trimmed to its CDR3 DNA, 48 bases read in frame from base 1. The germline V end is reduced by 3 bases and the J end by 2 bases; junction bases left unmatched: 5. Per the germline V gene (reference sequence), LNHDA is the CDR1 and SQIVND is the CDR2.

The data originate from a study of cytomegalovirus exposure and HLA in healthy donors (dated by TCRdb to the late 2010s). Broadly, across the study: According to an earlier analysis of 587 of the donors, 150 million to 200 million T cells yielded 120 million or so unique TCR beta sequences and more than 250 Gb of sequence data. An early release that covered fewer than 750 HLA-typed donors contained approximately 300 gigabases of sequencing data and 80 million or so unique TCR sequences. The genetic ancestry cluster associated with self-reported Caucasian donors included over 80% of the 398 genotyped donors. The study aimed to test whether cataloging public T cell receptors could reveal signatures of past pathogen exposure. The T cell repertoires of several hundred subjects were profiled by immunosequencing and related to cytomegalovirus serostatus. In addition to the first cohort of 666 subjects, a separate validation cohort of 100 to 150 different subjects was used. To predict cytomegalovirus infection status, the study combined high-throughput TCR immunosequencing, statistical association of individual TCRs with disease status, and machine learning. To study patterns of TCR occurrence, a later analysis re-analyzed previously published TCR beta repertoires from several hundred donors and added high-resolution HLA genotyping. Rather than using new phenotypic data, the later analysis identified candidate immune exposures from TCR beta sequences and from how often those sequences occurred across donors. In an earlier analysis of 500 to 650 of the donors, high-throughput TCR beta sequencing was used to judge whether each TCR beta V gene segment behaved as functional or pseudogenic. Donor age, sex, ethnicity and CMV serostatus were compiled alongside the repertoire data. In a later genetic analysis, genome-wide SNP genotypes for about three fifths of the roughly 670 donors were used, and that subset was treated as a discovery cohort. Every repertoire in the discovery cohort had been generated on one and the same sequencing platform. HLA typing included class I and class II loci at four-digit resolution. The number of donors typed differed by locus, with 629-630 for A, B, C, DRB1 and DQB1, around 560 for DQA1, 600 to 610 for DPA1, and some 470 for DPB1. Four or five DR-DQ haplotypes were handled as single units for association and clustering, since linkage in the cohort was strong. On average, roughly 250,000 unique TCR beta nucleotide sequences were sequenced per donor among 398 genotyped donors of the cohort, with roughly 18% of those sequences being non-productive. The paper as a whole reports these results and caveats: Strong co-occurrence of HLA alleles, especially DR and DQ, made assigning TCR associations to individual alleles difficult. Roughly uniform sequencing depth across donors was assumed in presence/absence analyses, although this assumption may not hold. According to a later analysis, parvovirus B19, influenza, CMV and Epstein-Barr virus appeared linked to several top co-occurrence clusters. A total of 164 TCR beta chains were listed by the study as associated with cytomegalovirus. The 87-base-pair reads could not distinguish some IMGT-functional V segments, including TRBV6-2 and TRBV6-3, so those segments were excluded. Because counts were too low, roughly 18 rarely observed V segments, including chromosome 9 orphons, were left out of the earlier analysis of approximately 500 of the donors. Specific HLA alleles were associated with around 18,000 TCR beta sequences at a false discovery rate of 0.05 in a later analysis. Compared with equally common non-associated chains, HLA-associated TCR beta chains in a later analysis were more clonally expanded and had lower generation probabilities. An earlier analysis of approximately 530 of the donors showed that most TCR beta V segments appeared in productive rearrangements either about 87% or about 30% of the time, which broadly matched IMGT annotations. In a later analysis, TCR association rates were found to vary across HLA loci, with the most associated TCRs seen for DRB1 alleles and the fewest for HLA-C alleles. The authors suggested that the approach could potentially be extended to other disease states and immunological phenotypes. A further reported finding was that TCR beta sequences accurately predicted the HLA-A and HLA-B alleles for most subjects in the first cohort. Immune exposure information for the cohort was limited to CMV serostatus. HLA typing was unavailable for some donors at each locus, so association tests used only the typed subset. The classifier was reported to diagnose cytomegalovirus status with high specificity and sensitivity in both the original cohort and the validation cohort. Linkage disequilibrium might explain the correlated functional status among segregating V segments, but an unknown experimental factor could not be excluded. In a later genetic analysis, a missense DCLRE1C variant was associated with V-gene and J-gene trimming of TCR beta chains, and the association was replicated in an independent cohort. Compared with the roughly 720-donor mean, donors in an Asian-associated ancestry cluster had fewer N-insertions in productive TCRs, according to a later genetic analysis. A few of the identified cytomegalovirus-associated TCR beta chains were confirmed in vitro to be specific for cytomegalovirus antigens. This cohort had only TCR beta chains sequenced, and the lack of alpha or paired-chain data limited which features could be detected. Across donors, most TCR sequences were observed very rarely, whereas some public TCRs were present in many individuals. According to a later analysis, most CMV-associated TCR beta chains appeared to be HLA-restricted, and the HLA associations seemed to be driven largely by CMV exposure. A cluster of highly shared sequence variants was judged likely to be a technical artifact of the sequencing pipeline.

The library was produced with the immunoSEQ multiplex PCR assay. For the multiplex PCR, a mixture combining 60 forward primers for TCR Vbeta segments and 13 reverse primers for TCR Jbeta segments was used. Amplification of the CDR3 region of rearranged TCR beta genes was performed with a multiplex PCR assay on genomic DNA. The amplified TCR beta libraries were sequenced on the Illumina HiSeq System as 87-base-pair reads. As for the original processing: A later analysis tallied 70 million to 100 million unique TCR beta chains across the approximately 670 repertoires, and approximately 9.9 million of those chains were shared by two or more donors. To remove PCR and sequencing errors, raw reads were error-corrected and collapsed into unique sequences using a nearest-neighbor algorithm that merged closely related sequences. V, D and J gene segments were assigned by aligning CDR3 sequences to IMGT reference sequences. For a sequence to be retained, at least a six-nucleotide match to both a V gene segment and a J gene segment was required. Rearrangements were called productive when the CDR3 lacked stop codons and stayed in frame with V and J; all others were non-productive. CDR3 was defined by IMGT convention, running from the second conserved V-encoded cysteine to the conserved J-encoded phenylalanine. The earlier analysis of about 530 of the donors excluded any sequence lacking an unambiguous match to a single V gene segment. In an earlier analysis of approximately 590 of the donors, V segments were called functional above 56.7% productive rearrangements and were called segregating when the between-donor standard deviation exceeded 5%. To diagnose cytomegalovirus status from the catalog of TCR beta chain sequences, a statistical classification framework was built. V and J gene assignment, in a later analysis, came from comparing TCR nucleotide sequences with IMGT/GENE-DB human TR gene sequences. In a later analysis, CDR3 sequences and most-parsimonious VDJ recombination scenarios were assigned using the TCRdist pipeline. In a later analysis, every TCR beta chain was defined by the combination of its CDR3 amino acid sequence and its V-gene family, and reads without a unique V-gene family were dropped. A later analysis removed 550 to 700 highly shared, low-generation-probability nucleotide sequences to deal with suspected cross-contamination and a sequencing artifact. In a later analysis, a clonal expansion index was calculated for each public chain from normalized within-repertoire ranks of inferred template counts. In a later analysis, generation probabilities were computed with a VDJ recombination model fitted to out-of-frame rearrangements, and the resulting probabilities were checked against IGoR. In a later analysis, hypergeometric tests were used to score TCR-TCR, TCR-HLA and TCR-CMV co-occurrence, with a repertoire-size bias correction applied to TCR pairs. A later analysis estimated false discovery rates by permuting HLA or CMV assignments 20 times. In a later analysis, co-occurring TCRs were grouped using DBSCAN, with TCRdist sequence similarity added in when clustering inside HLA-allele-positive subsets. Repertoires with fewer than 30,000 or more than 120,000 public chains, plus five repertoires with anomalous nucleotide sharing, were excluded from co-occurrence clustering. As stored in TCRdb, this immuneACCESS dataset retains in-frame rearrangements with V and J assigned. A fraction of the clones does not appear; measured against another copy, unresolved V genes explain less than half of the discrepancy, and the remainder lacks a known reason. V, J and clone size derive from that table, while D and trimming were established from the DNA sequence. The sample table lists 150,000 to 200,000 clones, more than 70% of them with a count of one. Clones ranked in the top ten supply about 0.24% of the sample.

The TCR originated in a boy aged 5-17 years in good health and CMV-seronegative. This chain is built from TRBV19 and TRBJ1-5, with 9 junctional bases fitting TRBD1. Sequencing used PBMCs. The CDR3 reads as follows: CASSMGTGMGNQPQHF. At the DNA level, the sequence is TGTGCCAGTAGTATGGGGACAGGGATGGGCAATCAGCCCCAGCATTTT.